This TCR beta chain was found in a study of blood T cells in healthy people across ages. The study, taken as a whole, reports: Diversity estimates drawn from one million T cells were deemed underestimates. Diversity was higher, and naive CD4+ cells more numerous, in long-lived donors than in aged donors. Diversity of TCR beta per million T cells declined in a roughly linear way with age.

Turning to this clonotype: What it binds is unknown.

The CDR3 consists of 17 residues. V was clipped by 0 bases and J by 2 bases; unmatched bases: 10. Germline CDR1 reads SGHRS; CDR2 reads YFSETQ. It was with a sample-barcoded 5' primer and a J-beta primer mix that a second PCR of roughly 7 to 12 cycles was run. With 12 random nucleotides, a template-switch adaptor tagged each individual cDNA molecule. TCRdb analysed the 5' RACE reads with MiXCR anew, one entry per CDR3 protein. In the table there are about 1.5 million distinct CDR3 sequences, approximately 42% of which are singletons. The chain couples TRBV5-1 to TRBJ2-7, with 8 positions matching TRBD1. This TCR was sampled from a woman aged 18-29 years in good health. Material: blood. CDR3 residues: CASSLVFSGQGPYEQYF. The DNA of the CDR3 is TGCGCCAGCAGCTTGGTATTTAGTGGACAGGGACCCTACGAGCAGTACTTC.